What follows are 10 T cell receptor beta chains derived from one specimen sequenced in a study of T cell changes during pregnancy in multiple sclerosis (dated by TCRdb to the late 2010s). Receptor amplification or capture employed the immunoSEQ multiplex PCR assay. This immuneACCESS table, as held by TCRdb, lists in-frame sequences with V and J called but not all clones. Of the missing ones, under half trace to an unresolved V gene in checked studies; the others have no known cause. A total of 40,000 to 45,000 clones appear in this sample, nearly 90% of them only once. Together, the top ten hold 0.75% to 1% of the sample. The sequenced sample was CD4+ T cells from peripheral blood mononuclear cells, obtained after pregnancy. These receptors all stem from a female donor with multiple sclerosis, enrolled in a pregnancy study.

This chain joins TRBV2 and TRBJ1-2, with D possibly TRBD1 on 5 matching bases. Trimming stripped 1 base from V and 8 bases from J, with 11 bases between. From germline, CDR1 is SNHLY and CDR2 FYNNEI. CDR3 length: 13 residues. In DNA, the CDR3 is TGTGCCAGCAGTGAAGGGGGCAGGCTGGGCTACACCTTC. It is translated as CASSEGGRLGYTF.

A single count supports this clone. V usage is TRBV28 and J usage is TRBJ1-2; perhaps TRBD1 as D (5 bases). The CDR3 is 13 amino acids. Germline V gene sequence: CDR1 MDHEN, CDR2 SYDVKM. V lost 7 bases and J 6 bases, leaving 15 bases between the germline ends. The CDR3 DNA is TGTGCCAGCACAGGGTGGATTTTTAATGGCTACACCTTC. Its translation: CASTGWIFNGYTF.

CDR3 loop: CATRRTGGESYGYTF. The CDR3 DNA reads TGTGCCACCCGAAGGACAGGGGGCGAATCTTATGGCTACACCTTC. The rearrangement joins TRBV7-2 to TRBJ1-2; 11 bases are shared with TRBD1. The V gene's germline CDR1 is SGHTA and CDR2 FQGNSA. The CDR3 has 15 amino acids. The junction had 12 bases not matched to a gene; V was cut back by 10 bases and J by 5 bases. The entire variable domain, with the rest obtained from reference TRBV7-2 and TRBJ1-2, is as follows: GAGVSQSPSNKVTEKGKDVELRCDPISGHTALYWYRQSLGQGLEFLIYFQGNSAPDKSGLPSDRFSAERTGGSVSTLTIQRTQQEDSAVYLCATRRTGGESYGYTFGSGTRLTVV.

The chain recombines TRBV4-3 with TRBJ2-2; 8 nucleotides agree with TRBD2. J lost 7 bases, V lost 4 bases, and 11 bases had no gene match. Germline V lookup: CDR1 LGHNA, CDR2 YSLEER. This CDR3 is built from 16 residues. The CDR3 sequence is CASSPGGSSASGELFF. CDR3 sequence (DNA): TGCGCCAGCAGCCCGGGGGGGAGCTCCGCGAGCGGGGAGCTGTTTTTT.

As DNA, the CDR3 is TGTGCCAGCAGCTTGCGGAGGGACGGCTACACCTTC. It encodes CASSLRRDGYTF. The chain has TRBV7-9 and TRBJ1-2, with D perhaps matching TRBD1 (5 bases). This CDR3 is built from 12 residues. Trimming cost V 3 bases and J 8 bases, with 10 bases left between them. CDR1 SEHNR and CDR2 FQNEAQ come from the germline V gene (reference sequence).

V gene TRBV2 combines with J gene TRBJ1-2, with 7 bases matching TRBD1. CDR3 size: 12 residues. Germline V gene lookup returns CDR1 SNHLY and CDR2 FYNNEI. The junction had 7 bases not matched to a gene; V was cut back by 7 bases and J by 8 bases. The chain's CDR3 is CASTNDRDGYTF. CDR3 nucleotide sequence: TGTGCCAGCACTAATGACAGGGACGGCTACACCTTC. The full variable domain, completed using reference TRBV2 and TRBJ1-2, is EPEVTQTPSHQVTQMGQEVILRCVPISNHLYFYWYRQILGQKVEFLVSFYNNEISEKSEIFDDQFSVERPDGSNFTLKIRSTKLEDSAMYFCASTNDRDGYTFGSGTRLTVV.

The genes are TRBV7-2 and TRBJ1-6, with TRBD1 matching over 9 bases. The J segment lost 9 bases and the V segment lost 10 bases, leaving 7 bases of the junction unmatched. Per the germline V gene, CDR1 is SGHTA and CDR2 is FQGNSA. The CDR3 has 13 residues. The DNA of the CDR3 is TGTGCCACCTTACAGGGGGCCGCTTCACCCCTCCACTTT. It yields the protein CATLQGAASPLHF.

This clone is a singleton in its sample. V gene TRBV2 combines with J gene TRBJ2-3; 8 bases align to TRBD1. V lost 7 bases, J lost 4 bases, and 4 bases stayed unmatched. Germline CDR1 is SNHLY and CDR2 is FYNNEI. This CDR3 spans 13 amino acids. This CDR3 reads CASTTQGADTQYF. The CDR3 DNA reads as TGTGCCAGCACGACACAGGGGGCAGATACGCAGTATTTT.

The chain carries TRBV7-6 and TRBJ2-5; 7 bases are a match to TRBD1. CDR1 and CDR2 from the germline V gene are SGHVS and FNYEAQ. V lost 5 bases, J lost 5 bases, and 8 bases stayed unmatched. There are 14 residues in the CDR3. The CDR3 reads CASSQRGRGETQYF. The CDR3 bases are TGTGCCAGCAGCCAGAGGGGCAGGGGGGAGACCCAGTACTTC.

The rearrangement joins TRBV28 to TRBJ1-2, with D hard to call. This CDR3 has 13 amino acids. CDR1 MDHEN and CDR2 SYDVKM come from the germline V gene. V lost 6 bases and J 5 bases, leaving 13 bases between the germline ends. CDR3 nucleotides: TGTGCCAGCAGCTATGACATACGGTATGGCTACACCTTC. Its translation is CASSYDIRYGYTF.